This T cell receptor (beta chain) was sequenced in a study of OX40 agonist ivuxolimab in advanced cancers. Generated by immunoSEQ multiplex PCR, the TCRdb table keeps only in-frame clones and is missing some. Of approximately 40,000 clones in the sample, 80% were seen once. The CDR3 covers 14 residues. Looked up from germline, CDR1 is SEHNR and CDR2 is FQNEAQ (reference sequence). Trimming removed 5 bases from V and 8 bases from J; junction bases left unmatched: 8. The receptor comes from an adult with an advanced solid tumor such as melanoma, head and neck, liver or kidney cancer. V usage is TRBV7-9 and J usage is TRBJ2-1, with TRBD1 matching over 8 bases. Sequenced here: CD4+ or CD8+ T cells sorted from blood, sampled in a trial of the OX40 agonist ivuxolimab. The CDR3: CASSAGTGLDEQFF. CDR3 nucleotides: TGTGCCAGCAGCGCCGGGACAGGTTTGGATGAGCAGTTCTTC.